Below, one TCR beta chain is given with its context. The entry originates in a study of patients and donors after allogeneic stem cell transplantation. TCRdb analysed the RT-PCR reads with MiXCR anew, one entry per CDR3 protein. Among about 200,000 distinct CDR3 sequences listed, roughly 38% were seen once. The germline gives CDR1 GTSNPN, CDR2 SVGIG (reference sequence). The CDR3 sequence is 11 residues long. The V and J ends lost 3 bases and 7 bases respectively, with 7 bases between them. The TCR sequence derives from a human donor who was either an allogeneic HSCT recipient or a stem cell or donor lymphocyte infusion donor (not recorded which). It is not recorded whose cells these are; they may come from a transplant donor. The specimen was blood, either unsorted or a sorted T cell fraction (not recorded which). The gene calls are TRBV30 and TRBJ2-1, with a tentative D call TRBD1 (6 bases). CDR3 in DNA: TGTGCCTGGAGCGGACAGAATGAGCAGTTCTTC. Protein product: CAWSGQNEQFF.